This TCR beta chain was recorded in a study of blood T cell repertoires in COVID-19. CDR1 and CDR2 from the germline V gene are LNHNV and YYDKDF (reference sequence). The CDR3 runs to 15 residues. The ends were cut back, 2 bases at V and 6 bases at J, with 13 bases in the middle. Data came from immunoSEQ multiplex PCR; TCRdb stores just in-frame clones and leaves some out. The data contain 60,000 to 70,000 clones, approximately 79% of them singletons. The genes are TRBV15 and TRBJ1-4, with a tentative D call TRBD1 (6 bases). Sequencing input: peripheral blood. The clonotype originates from a man between 60 and 75 years old with acute or convalescent COVID-19. As DNA, the CDR3 is TGTGCCACCAGCAGAACAGGGAACTTTTATGAAAAACTGTTTTTT. Its translation: CATSRTGNFYEKLFF.